Listed here are 15 T cell receptor beta chains from one sample, sequenced in a study of Graves' ophthalmopathy and Graves' hyperthyroidism. The authors amplified TCR beta CDR3 regions from RNA transcripts. After a first-round RT-PCR with HTBI primers, a second-round multiplex PCR was run. TCRdb redid the calling of the multiplex PCR reads with MiXCR, one entry per CDR3 protein. The table includes roughly 420,000 distinct CDR3 sequences, 20% to 25% detected once. Sample: peripheral blood. The receptors derive from a woman between 18 and 30 years old with stable Graves' hyperthyroidism.

This clonotype was counted many times. The CDR3 DNA is TGTGCCTGGAGAGGTGCCGGGTCTGGCGCTTTCTTT. This codes for CAWRGAGSGAFF. The chain joins TRBV30 to TRBJ1-1; D call uncertain. The CDR3 is 12 amino acids. The V and J ends lost 3 bases and 11 bases respectively, with 16 bases between them. Germline CDR1 GTSNPN, CDR2 SVGIG (reference sequence).

This clonotype was found a few times. V gene TRBV2 combines with J gene TRBJ1-2; TRBD1 agrees at 7 bases. The CDR3 is made up of 11 amino acids. V shed 10 bases, J shed 8 bases, and the junction held 7 bases outside the gene matches. Germline V lookup: CDR1 SNHLY, CDR2 FYNNEI. The CDR3 spells CATRRQGGYTF. Here the CDR3 DNA reads TGTGCCACCAGAAGACAGGGAGGCTACACCTTC.

This clonotype was counted ten times or more. V gene TRBV7-2 combines with J gene TRBJ1-2; D possibly corresponds to TRBD1 (6 bases). The germline V and J ends were trimmed by 5 bases and 8 bases, with 15 bases remaining between them. This CDR3 is 13 amino acids long. Germline V gives CDR1 SGHTA, CDR2 FQGNSA. The CDR3 is CASSPDRNLGYTF. The CDR3 DNA is TGTGCCAGCAGCCCCGACAGGAACCTCGGCTACACCTTC.

This clonotype was seen ten or more times. The rearrangement links TRBV29-1 to TRBJ1-1; no reliable D call. V lost 4 bases to trimming and J lost 0 bases, with 9 bases between them. The CDR3 sequence is 13 residues long. Germline loops: CDR1 SQVTM, CDR2 ANQGSEA. The CDR3 sequence: CSVAHRLNTEAFF. The CDR3, as DNA: TGCAGCGTTGCTCACAGACTGAACACTGAAGCTTTCTTT.

This clonotype was counted ten times or more. The chain employs TRBV28 and TRBJ1-1; D gene uncertain. The ends were cut back, 6 bases at V and 1 base at J, with 12 bases in the middle. The CDR3 contains 14 residues. Looked up from germline, CDR1 is MDHEN and CDR2 is SYDVKM. The CDR3 is CASREPGGNTEAFF. CDR3 bases: TGTGCCAGCAGGGAGCCGGGCGGGAACACTGAAGCTTTCTTT.

There are many counts of this clonotype. The J gene is TRBJ2-4, the V gene TRBV7-8; D is possibly TRBD2 (5 bases). Trimming shortened V by 2 bases and J by 5 bases, and 16 bases separated the two germline ends. From germline, CDR1 is SGHVS and CDR2 FQNEAQ. The CDR3 is 16 residues long. As DNA, the CDR3 is TGTGCCAGCAGCTTAAGGATGGGAGCGTCCCAAAACATTCAGTACTTC. Protein: CASSLRMGASQNIQYF.

In this sample, this clonotype turned up many times. V and J are TRBV27 and TRBJ2-7, with D unclear. The V and J ends lost 4 bases and 2 bases respectively, with 9 bases between them. Germline V gene sequence: CDR1 MNHEY, CDR2 SMNVEV (reference sequence). This CDR3 comprises 13 residues. DNA of the CDR3: TGTGCCAGCAGTTCCTACAAAACCTACGAGCAGTACTTC. It is translated as CASSSYKTYEQYF.

This clonotype was seen a few times. An end of the junction differs from the germline gene, which may be a read error. The chain is built from TRBV27 and TRBJ2-4; tentatively, D is TRBD2 (5 bases). Germline-derived CDR1 and CDR2 are MNHEY and SMNVEV (reference sequence). The CDR3 extends over 14 amino acids. In DNA, the CDR3 is TGTGCCAGCAGTTCAAGTAGCGCCAAAAACATTAAGTACTTC. Translated, it gives CASSSSSAKNIKYF.

There are many counts of this clonotype. Germline is not matched at one junction end, which may reflect a read error. The gene calls are TRBV7-7 and TRBJ2-5, with 7 bases fitting TRBD2. The CDR3 has 14 amino acids. Germline V lookup: CDR1 SSHAT, CDR2 FNYEAQ (reference sequence). Here the CDR3 DNA reads TGTGCTAGCAGCGTGGGACTACAACAAGAGACCCAGTACTTC. Its protein is CASSVGLQQETQYF.

The chain joins TRBV15 to TRBJ1-2, with D perhaps TRBD1 (5 bases). V gave up 1 base and J gave up 7 bases, with 7 bases separating them. The CDR3 spans 12 residues. Looked up from germline, CDR1 is LNHNV and CDR2 is YYDKDF (reference sequence). The CDR3 region is CATSRVQGGYTF. Here the CDR3 DNA reads TGTGCCACCAGCAGAGTTCAGGGTGGCTACACCTTC. Looking up the rest from reference TRBV15 and TRBJ1-2 gives the full variable domain: DAMVIQNPRYQVTQFGKPVTLSCSQTLNHNVMYWYQQKSSQAPKLLFHYYDKDFNNEADTPDNFQSRRPNTSFCFLDIRSPGLGDTAMYLCATSRVQGGYTFGSGTRLTVV.

This clonotype was counted at least ten times. An end of the junction does not agree with germline; a read error may underlie this. V gene TRBV24-1 combines with J gene TRBJ2-7, with 9 bases fitting TRBD1. The CDR3 sequence is 15 residues long. CDR1 and CDR2 from the germline V gene are KGHDR and SFDVKD. CDR3 coding DNA: TGTGCCACCGGTGATTCGAGGACAGGGGCCTACGAGCAGTACTTC. As protein: CATGDSRTGAYEQYF.

This clonotype was counted ten times or more. The CDR3 sequence is CASSSDYYEQYF. In nucleotides, the CDR3 is TGTGCCAGCAGCTCCGACTACTACGAGCAGTACTTC. The chain combines TRBV6-1 with TRBJ2-7, with D possibly matching TRBD2 (5 bases). Trimming took off 6 bases at V and 3 bases at J, with 9 bases between the two ends. Germline V gene sequence: CDR1 MNHNS, CDR2 SASEGT. This CDR3 comprises 12 residues.

This clonotype was recorded at least ten times. CDR3 amino acids: CASSWDRATNTEAFF. The CDR3 bases are TGTGCCAGCAGCTGGGACAGGGCCACCAACACTGAAGCTTTCTTT. The chain combines TRBV11-2 with TRBJ1-1; 9 nucleotides match TRBD1. The CDR3 runs 15 residues. Looked up from germline, CDR1 is SGHAT and CDR2 is FQNNGV. V dropped 4 bases and J dropped 2; count of bases not matched to a gene: 5.

This clonotype was observed at least ten times. The chain has TRBV12-3 or TRBV12-4 and TRBJ2-2; D unclear. The CDR3 consists of 14 residues. V shed 3 bases and J shed 4 bases, with 9 bases lying between them. In DNA, the CDR3 is TGTGCCAGCAGTTTGATTCGGGCCACCGGGGAGCTGTTTTTT. It translates to CASSLIRATGELFF.

This CDR3 is CASSLEGDFRNTEAFF. The CDR3 nucleotides read TGTGCCAGCAGCTTAGAAGGGGATTTCAGGAACACTGAAGCTTTCTTT. V gene TRBV11-1 combines with J gene TRBJ1-1, with a weak D call TRBD1 (5 bases). V lost 1 base, J lost 1 base, and 13 bases lay in between. CDR1 is SGHAT and CDR2 is FQDESV in the germline V gene (reference sequence). The CDR3 consists of 16 residues.